This T cell receptor beta chain was observed in a study of T-cell reconstitution after alpha-beta-depleted transplantation in children. Study-wide findings and caveats: At around two months after transplant, the alpha-beta T cells were reportedly derived from several hundred expanded clones that came from non-depleted graft cells. Surviving recipient T cells and intrathymic progenitors accounted for some patients' high TCRbeta diversity at day 60. The main origin of T-cell counts and diversity one year after transplant was newly produced T cells.

Unique molecular identifiers tagged the TCRbeta library. TCRdb re-called the PCR reads with MiXCR, one entry per CDR3 protein. The sample lists some 200,000 distinct CDR3 sequences, 5% to 6.5% occurring once. This clonotype was observed at least ten times. No antigen is known for it. Trimming at V came to 6 bases and at J to 5 bases, leaving 3 bases not matched to a gene. This CDR3 comprises 15 residues. This chain connects TRBV12-3 or TRBV12-4 to TRBJ2-1; 14 bases agree with TRBD2. Here the sequenced sample was PBMCs, taken before TCRalphabeta/CD19-depleted stem cell transplant. The clonotype comes from a girl less than two years old with combined immunodeficiency, due to receive a stem cell transplant. The CDR3 DNA follows: TGTGCCAGCAGCAGACTAGCGGGGGGGGACAATGAGCAGTTCTTC. Translating gives CASSRLAGGDNEQFF.